This TCR beta chain originates from a study of beta chain features in type 1 diabetes. Findings and caveats of the study: VDJ junctions from patients with type 1 diabetes contained fewer insertions and more deletions. Still unanswered here is whether HLA type influences TCRB rearrangement.

This clone was counted only a few times. What it binds is not known. As every portion of the isolated RNA was reverse transcribed, the sequencing read expressed TCRB transcripts. Assay: immunoSEQ multiplex PCR; the TCRdb copy retains only in-frame clones and omits some. The sample has around 300,000 clones; approximately 9.9% are singletons. The CDR3 covers 15 residues. V lost 5 bases and J lost 5, with 17 bases in between. Germline V lookup: CDR1 LNHDA, CDR2 SQIVND (reference sequence). This rearrangement joins TRBV19 to TRBJ2-3; perhaps TRBD1 as D (6 bases). The source of this sequence is a woman under 40 in good health. Sequenced sample: naive CD4+ T cells from blood. Here the CDR3 reads CASSSLTGYEDTQYF. The CDR3 coding sequence is TGTGCCAGTAGTTCCTTGACAGGTTATGAAGATACGCAGTATTTT. Combining the CDR3 with reference TRBV19 and TRBJ2-3 gives the whole variable domain DGGITQSPKYLFRKEGQNVTLSCEQNLNHDAMYWYRQDPGQGLRLIYYSQIVNDFQKGDIAEGYSVSREKKESFPLTVTSAQKNPTAFYLCASSSLTGYEDTQYFGPGTRLTVL.